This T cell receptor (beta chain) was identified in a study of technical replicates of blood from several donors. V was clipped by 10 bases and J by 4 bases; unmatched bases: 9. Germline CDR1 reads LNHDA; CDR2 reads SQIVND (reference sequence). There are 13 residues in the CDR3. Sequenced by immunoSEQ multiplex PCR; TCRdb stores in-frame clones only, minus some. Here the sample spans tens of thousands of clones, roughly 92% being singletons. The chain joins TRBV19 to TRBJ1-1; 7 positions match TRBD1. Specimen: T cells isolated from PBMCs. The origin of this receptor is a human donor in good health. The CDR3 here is CATQDRAGTEAFF. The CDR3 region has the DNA TGTGCCACCCAAGACAGGGCTGGCACTGAAGCTTTCTTT.